The 24 T cell receptor beta chains presented below share a single source sample, sequenced in a study of blood T cells in healthy people across ages. A J-beta primer mix and a sample-barcoded 5' primer were used in a second PCR of roughly 7 to 12 cycles. MiXCR was run by TCRdb on the 5' RACE reads, yielding one entry per CDR3 protein. The sample contains 800,000 to 1,300,000 distinct CDR3 sequences, approximately 25% of which appear only once. The sample was also reused in another study, on T cells of mothers and their children.

Sequenced sample: blood. Receptor source: a girl aged 2-10 years in good health.

This clonotype has just a few counts. The V call is TRBV2, the J call TRBJ1-3, with unresolved D. The CDR3 has 17 amino acids. Germline CDR1 is SNHLY and CDR2 is FYNNEI. With 0 bases removed from V and 4 bases from J, the gap between germline ends came to 16 bases. The CDR3 DNA sequence: TGTGCCAGCAGTGAAGCGCTTCGGAGGACGGGAGGAAACACCATATATTTT. Residues: CASSEALRRTGGNTIYF.

This clonotype was picked up a small number of times. The rearrangement links TRBV6-2 or TRBV6-3 to TRBJ2-5; D is unclear. The J call may not be correct, given that the DNA end is closer to TRBJ2-7. The CDR3 extends over 12 amino acids. Germline lookup yields CDR1 MNHEY and CDR2 SVGEGT. The CDR3 DNA follows: TGTGCCAGCAGTTACGTGCTCACCGAGCAGTACTTC. Protein product: CASSYVLTEQYF.

The chain has TRBV7-9 and TRBJ2-6; D not certain. The CDR3 runs 15 residues. Between the trimmed V and J ends, which lost 5 bases and 0 bases, there was a span of 8 bases. Per germline, CDR1 SEHNR and CDR2 FQNEAQ (reference sequence). The chain's CDR3 is CASSKPDSGANVLTF. CDR3 DNA sequence: TGTGCCAGCAGCAAGCCCGACTCTGGGGCCAACGTCCTGACTTTC.

In its sample, this clonotype was seen a few times. In DNA, the CDR3 is TGTGCCAGCAGCTTAGGGGCCCAGGAGGGCGGCATTCAGTACTTC. This codes for CASSLGAQEGGIQYF. V and J are TRBV7-2 and TRBJ2-4, with D maybe TRBD2 (6 bases). Germline V CDR1 and CDR2: SGHTA, FQGNSA. Trimming took off 1 base at V and 9 bases at J, with 16 bases between the two ends. CDR3 length: 15 amino acids.

This clonotype has more than one count but fewer than ten. The rearrangement joins TRBV7-2 to TRBJ1-1, with D unclear. The CDR3 is 13 amino acids. Germline V gives CDR1 SGHTA, CDR2 FQGNSA. Trimming took off 5 bases at V and 8 bases at J, with 15 bases between the two ends. The CDR3 is CASSPANSPEAFF. The CDR3 DNA reads TGTGCCAGCAGCCCTGCAAACAGTCCCGAAGCTTTCTTT.

This clonotype appeared many times. V usage is TRBV20-1 and J usage is TRBJ2-2, with 7 bases fitting TRBD2. The germline V gene has CDR1 DFQATT and CDR2 SNEGSKA (reference sequence). Trimming at V came to 0 bases and at J to 4 bases, leaving 8 bases not matched to a gene. The CDR3 has 16 amino acids. The CDR3 region is CSARDFSSGLTGELFF. CDR3 bases: TGCAGTGCTAGAGATTTTTCTAGCGGCCTCACCGGGGAGCTGTTTTTT.

V usage is TRBV5-5 and J usage is TRBJ2-3, with D maybe TRBD1 (5 bases). The CDR3 spans 14 residues. V was shortened by 0 bases and J by 2 bases, with 7 bases between the two germline ends. CDR1 and CDR2 (germline): SGHKS, YYEKEE (reference sequence). Here the CDR3 DNA reads TGTGCCAGCAGCTTGGGACAGACCACAGATACGCAGTATTTT. Its translation is CASSLGQTTDTQYF.

The CDR3: CASSLPPGGEQFF. The CDR3 DNA reads TGTGCCAGCAGCTTACCCCCTGGAGGTGAGCAGTTCTTC. V usage is TRBV7-6 and J usage is TRBJ2-1; D may be TRBD2 (5 bases). V was shortened by 2 bases and J by 9 bases, with 11 bases between the two germline ends. In germline, CDR1 is SGHVS, CDR2 FNYEAQ. This CDR3 has 13 amino acids.

This clonotype was detected a few times. The chain uses TRBV18 and TRBJ2-5, with a tentative D call TRBD1 (6 bases). The CDR3 covers 14 residues. Trimming pared 3 bases from V and 3 bases from J, leaving 11 bases between. Germline CDR1 reads KGHSH; CDR2 reads LQKENI. CDR3: CASSPLEGEETQYF. The CDR3 nucleotides read TGTGCCAGCTCACCTCTTGAGGGGGAAGAGACCCAGTACTTC.

This chain uses TRBV7-9 with TRBJ2-3; 8 bases agree with TRBD1. Trimming at V came to 2 bases and at J to 2 bases, leaving 3 bases not matched to a gene. There are 15 residues in the CDR3. In germline, CDR1 is SEHNR, CDR2 FQNEAQ (reference sequence). CDR3 region: CASSLKQGDTDTQYF. The CDR3 bases are TGTGCCAGCAGCTTAAAACAGGGGGACACAGATACGCAGTATTTT.

This clonotype turned up a few times. This rearrangement joins TRBV14 to TRBJ2-3; no definite D call. The V and J ends lost 1 base and 14 bases respectively, with 16 bases between them. This CDR3 has 13 residues. Germline V gene lookup returns CDR1 SGHDN and CDR2 FVKESK. The CDR3 bases are TGTGCCAGCAGCCAAGGACGCCTAGGTTCGTTGTATTTT. It specifies CASSQGRLGSLYF.

This clonotype was seen more than once but under ten times. The genes are TRBV11-2 and TRBJ2-3; weak D call: TRBD1 (6 bases). V lost 2 bases and J lost 6, with 12 bases in between. Germline V lookup: CDR1 SGHAT, CDR2 FQNNGV. The CDR3 has 14 residues. CDR3 residues: CASSLNSRGDTQYF. The CDR3 DNA is TGTGCCAGCAGCTTAAACTCCAGGGGTGATACGCAGTATTTT.

This clonotype was detected only a few times. This chain joins TRBV28 and TRBJ2-1; possible D gene TRBD1, 5 bases. The end of the DNA is better explained by TRBJ2-7, so the J call may be wrong. The CDR3 length is 12 residues. The V gene's germline CDR1 is MDHEN and CDR2 SYDVKM. CDR3: CASSYRTYEQYF. In nucleotides, the CDR3 is TGTGCCAGCAGCTACAGGACCTACGAGCAGTACTTC.

This clonotype was counted a few times. This rearrangement joins TRBV21-1 to TRBJ1-1. TRBV21-1 is reported as a pseudogene. The CDR3 runs 10 residues. The CDR3 region has the DNA TGTGCCAGCAGCAGAATAGAAGCTTTCTTT. The encoded protein is CASSRIEAFF.

As DNA, the CDR3 is TGTGCCAGCAGTCGGACGGCCAATAATGAAAAACTGTTTTTT. Encoded protein: CASSRTANNEKLFF. This sequence joins TRBV6-5 and TRBJ1-4; D is ambiguous. Trimming took 5 bases from V and 4 from J, leaving 11 bases between them. The CDR3 runs 14 residues. CDR1 is MNHEY, CDR2 SVGAGI, per germline.

The chain has TRBV6-2 or TRBV6-3 and TRBJ2-7; D remains unclear. This CDR3 region has 18 residues. The V and J ends lost 7 bases and 1 base respectively, with 26 bases between them. Germline V gene data show CDR1 as MNHEY and CDR2 as SVGEGT. This CDR3 reads CASNTAFRTETFSYEQYF. In DNA, the CDR3 is TGTGCCAGCAATACAGCGTTCCGGACGGAGACTTTTTCCTACGAGCAGTACTTC.

The V gene is TRBV5-1, the J gene TRBJ2-5, with 8 bases matching TRBD2. Trimming cost V 1 base and J 0 bases; bases outside gene matches: 5. This CDR3 comprises 16 residues. Per germline, CDR1 SGHRS and CDR2 YFSETQ. The CDR3 here is CASSLSLAAYQETQYF. DNA for the CDR3: TGCGCCAGCAGCTTGTCACTAGCGGCCTACCAAGAGACCCAGTACTTC.

This chain connects TRBV5-5 to TRBJ2-1; 9 nucleotides line up with TRBD2. Germline assignment: CDR1 SGHKS and CDR2 YYEKEE (reference sequence). V was clipped by 2 bases and J by 4 bases; unmatched bases: 4. This CDR3 has 15 residues. The CDR3 reads CASSFQTSGYNEQFF. The CDR3 coding sequence is TGTGCCAGCAGCTTCCAGACTAGCGGTTACAATGAGCAGTTCTTC. The full variable domain, rest sourced from reference TRBV5-5 and TRBJ2-1, is DAGVTQSPTHLIKTRGQQVTLRCSPISGHKSVSWYQQVLGQGPQFIFQYYEKEERGRGNFPDRFSARQFPNYSSELNVNALLLGDSALYLCASSFQTSGYNEQFFGPGTRLTVL.

This chain joins TRBV4-1 and TRBJ1-1; 12 bases align to TRBD1. The V segment lost 1 base and the J segment 5 bases; nucleotides outside the gene matches: 8. The germline V gene has CDR1 MGHRA and CDR2 YSYEKL. The CDR3 is 17 amino acids. The CDR3, as DNA: TGCGCCAGCAGCCAAGTGGGGACAGGGGGCGATAAGACTGAAGCTTTCTTT. Its translation is CASSQVGTGGDKTEAFF.

V usage is TRBV29-1 and J usage is TRBJ2-2, with D hard to call. Trimming left V 4 bases short and J 2 bases short, with 5 bases between. The CDR3 is 12 amino acids. Per germline, CDR1 SQVTM and CDR2 ANQGSEA. CDR3 bases: TGCAGCGTTGTTATTAACACCGGGGAGCTGTTTTTT. Amino acid sequence: CSVVINTGELFF.

A few counts support this clonotype. The genes are TRBV29-1 and TRBJ2-1; 10 nucleotides agree with TRBD2. V dropped 7 bases and J dropped 10; count of bases not matched to a gene: 7. Germline V gene sequence: CDR1 SQVTM, CDR2 ANQGSEA. The CDR3 totals 12 residues. This CDR3 is CSAAGGGGEQFF. CDR3 coding DNA: TGCAGCGCAGCGGGAGGGGGAGGGGAGCAGTTCTTC.

Remarks on this clonotype: The junction and the germline gene differ at one end; a read error may be behind it. The V and J genes are TRBV7-3 and TRBJ2-3; TRBD2 might be the D (7 bases). The CDR3 runs 15 residues. CDR1 is SGHTA and CDR2 is FQGTGA in the germline V gene. The CDR3 DNA follows: TGTGCCAGCAGCTTAAGGGGGGGCCAGACAGATACGCGGTATTTT. Translating it yields CASSLRGGQTDTRYF.

This clonotype was observed a few times. The J gene is TRBJ2-3, the V gene TRBV18; D not certain. V dropped 0 bases and J dropped 5 bases, with 6 bases sitting between them. The CDR3 sequence is 13 residues long. The germline V gene encodes CDR1 KGHSH and CDR2 LQKENI. Here the CDR3 reads CASSPPGIDTQYF. CDR3 nucleotide sequence: TGTGCCAGCTCACCACCTGGGATAGATACGCAGTATTTT. The whole variable domain, remainder taken from reference TRBV18 and TRBJ2-3, is NAGVMQNPRHLVRRRGQEARLRCSPMKGHSHVYWYRQLPEEGLKFMVYLQKENIIDESGMPKERFSAEFPKEGPSILRIQQVVRGDSAAYFCASSPPGIDTQYFGPGTRLTVL.

The chain recombines TRBV11-1 with TRBJ2-4, with TRBD2 as a possible D gene (5 bases). CDR1 is SGHAT and CDR2 is FQDESV in the germline V gene (reference sequence). The CDR3 is 16 amino acids. Between the trimmed V and J ends, which lost 5 bases and 3 bases, there was a span of 17 bases. CDR3 nucleotides: TGTGCCAGCAGCGTGGACTCACTGGAAGGCAAAAACATTCAGTACTTC. Translated: CASSVDSLEGKNIQYF.